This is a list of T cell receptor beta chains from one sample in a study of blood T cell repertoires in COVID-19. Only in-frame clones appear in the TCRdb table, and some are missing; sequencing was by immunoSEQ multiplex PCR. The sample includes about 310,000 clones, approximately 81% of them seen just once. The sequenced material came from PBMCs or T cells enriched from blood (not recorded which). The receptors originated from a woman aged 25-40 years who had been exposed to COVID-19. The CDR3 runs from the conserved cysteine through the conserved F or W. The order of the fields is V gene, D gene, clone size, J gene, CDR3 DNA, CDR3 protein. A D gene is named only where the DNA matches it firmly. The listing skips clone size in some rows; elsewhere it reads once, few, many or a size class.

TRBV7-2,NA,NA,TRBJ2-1,TGTGCCAGCAGTCCCACGGGAGTACGAGAGCAGTTCTTC,CASSPTGVREQFF
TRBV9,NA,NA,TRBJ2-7,TGTGCCAGCAGCGCCGGGGTCGGGGAGCAGTACTTC,CASSAGVGEQYF
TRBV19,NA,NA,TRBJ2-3,TGTGCCAGTAGTCGACAGGTGGGAACTAGCACAGATACGCAGTATTTT,CASSRQVGTSTDTQYF
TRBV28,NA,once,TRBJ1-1,TGTGCCAGCAGTCCCTCGGACAGCACTGAAGCTTTCTTT,CASSPSDSTEAFF
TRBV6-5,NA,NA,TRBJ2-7,TGTGCCAGTCGGGGATACCCCTACGAGCAGTACTTC,CASRGYPYEQYF
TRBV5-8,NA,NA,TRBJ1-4,TGTGCCAGCAGCAAAGACAGGTTTAATGAAAAACTGTTTTTT,CASSKDRFNEKLFF
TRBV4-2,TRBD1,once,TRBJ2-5,TGTGCCAGCAGCCGAGACAGGGGTGAGACCCAGTACTTC,CASSRDRGETQYF
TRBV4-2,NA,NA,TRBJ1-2,TGTGCCAGCAGCCAAGAACGGATTTTGACAGTGGATGGCTACACCTTC,CASSQERILTVDGYTF
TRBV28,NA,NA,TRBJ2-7,TGTGCCAGCAGTTTAGGGGGGGCAGACTACGAGCAGTACTTC,CASSLGGADYEQYF
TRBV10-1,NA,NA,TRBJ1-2,TGCGCCAGCACGGCAGGGAGGAATGGCTACACCTTC,CASTAGRNGYTF
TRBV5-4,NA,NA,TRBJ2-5,TGTGCCAGCAGTTACAGGGAAGAGACCCAGTACTTC,CASSYREETQYF
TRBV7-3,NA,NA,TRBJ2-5,TGTGCCAGCAGCCGGACAGTACAAGAGACCCAGTACTTC,CASSRTVQETQYF
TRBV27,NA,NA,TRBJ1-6,TGTGCCAGCAGACTACAGGGCCCCAATTCACCCCTCCACTTT,CASRLQGPNSPLHF
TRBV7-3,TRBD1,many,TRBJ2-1,TGTGCCAGCAGCCCGTCGACAGGGTTGGTCAATGAGCAGTTCTTC,CASSPSTGLVNEQFF
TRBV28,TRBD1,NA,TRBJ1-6,TGTGCCAGCAGTTCTCCTTTTGACAGGGGGGTGTTTTCACCCCTCCACTTT,CASSSPFDRGVFSPLHF
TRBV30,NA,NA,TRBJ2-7,TGTGCCTGGAGTGTTAACAGGGTGTACGAGCAGTACTTC,CAWSVNRVYEQYF
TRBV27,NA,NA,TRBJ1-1,TGTGCCAGCAGCCCGGTCGGAGGAAGGGCTTTCTTT,CASSPVGGRAFF
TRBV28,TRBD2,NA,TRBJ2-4,TGTGCCAGCAGTGGAGCGGGGGGGCTCCCGAACATTCAGTACTTC,CASSGAGGLPNIQYF
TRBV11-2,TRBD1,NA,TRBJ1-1,TGTGCCAGCAGCGTGACAGGGGGCGACACTGAAGCTTTCTTT,CASSVTGGDTEAFF
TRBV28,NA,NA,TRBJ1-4,TGTGCCAGCAGTTTAAGTAGGGAGGGCAAACTGTTTTTT,CASSLSREGKLFF
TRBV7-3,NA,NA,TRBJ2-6,TGTGCCAGCAGCTCCCGACTTTTGGGGGCCAACGTCCTGACTTTC,CASSSRLLGANVLTF
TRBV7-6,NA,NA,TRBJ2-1,TGTGCCAGCAGCCCCCCGGGGGTAAGGGTTCATGAGCAGTTCTTC,CASSPPGVRVHEQFF
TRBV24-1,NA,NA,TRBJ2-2,TGTGCCACCAGTGATTTGCAGGGTAACACCGGGGAGCTGTTTTTT,CATSDLQGNTGELFF
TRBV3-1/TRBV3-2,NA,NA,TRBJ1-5,TGTGCCAGCAGCCAAGTCAGGGATCAGCCCCAGCATTTT,CASSQVRDQPQHF
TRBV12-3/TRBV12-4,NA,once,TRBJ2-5,TGTGCCGGAAGTAAGGGAGTCGGGGAGACCCAGTACTTC,CAGSKGVGETQYF
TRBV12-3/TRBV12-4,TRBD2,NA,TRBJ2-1,TGTGCCATCAGCGGGAGCTACAATGAGCAGTTCTTC,CAISGSYNEQFF
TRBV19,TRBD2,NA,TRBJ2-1,TGTGCCAGTGGACTAGCGGGAGGTAATGAGCAGTTCTTC,CASGLAGGNEQFF
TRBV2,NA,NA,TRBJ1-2,TGTGCCAGCAGTGCCCGTGTTGGCTACACCTTC,CASSARVGYTF
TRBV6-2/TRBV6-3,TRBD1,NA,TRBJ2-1,TGTGCCAGCACTTATCCCGGACAGGGGAATTACAATGAGCAGTTCTTC,CASTYPGQGNYNEQFF
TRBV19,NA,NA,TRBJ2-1,TGTGCCAGTACTGAAACGGGGAACAATGAGCAGTTCTTC,CASTETGNNEQFF
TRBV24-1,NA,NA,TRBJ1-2,TGTGCCACCAGTGACCTCTCGACAGATGGCTACACCTTC,CATSDLSTDGYTF
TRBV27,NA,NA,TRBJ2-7,TGTGCCAGCAGTTTCCCAGGGCTCAACGAGCAGTACTTC,CASSFPGLNEQYF
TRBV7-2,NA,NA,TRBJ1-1,TGTGCCAGCAGCCCGACAGGATTTGAAGCTTTCTTT,CASSPTGFEAFF
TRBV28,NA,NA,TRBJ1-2,TGTGCTGGGGGTGGACAGTACTATGGCTACACCTTC,CAGGGQYYGYTF
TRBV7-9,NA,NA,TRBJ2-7,TGTGCCAGCTTTGGAGCTTGGGCGGGGGAGCAGTACTTC,CASFGAWAGEQYF
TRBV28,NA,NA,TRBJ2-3,TGTGCCAGCAGGCCTCCTACTACCGGGGGAGTGGATACGCAGTATTTT,CASRPPTTGGVDTQYF
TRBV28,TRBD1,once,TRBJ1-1,TGTGCCAGCAGTTTATTTGTCGGGACAGGGTCCACTGAAGCTTTCTTT,CASSLFVGTGSTEAFF
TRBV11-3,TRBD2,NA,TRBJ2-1,TGTGCCAGCAGCTTAGGGACTAGCAGCCAGTTCTTC,CASSLGTSSQFF
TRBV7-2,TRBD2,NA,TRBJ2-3,TGTGCCAGCAGCACCTCTAGCGGGGGGCTAAGCACAGATACGCAGTATTTT,CASSTSSGGLSTDTQYF
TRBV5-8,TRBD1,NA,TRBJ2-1,TGTGCCAGCAGCTTAAGACAGGGGGGAAGAGGTGAGCAGTTCTTC,CASSLRQGGRGEQFF
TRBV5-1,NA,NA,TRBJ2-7,TGCGCCAGCAGCCCGGCGGGCTACGAGCAGTACTTC,CASSPAGYEQYF
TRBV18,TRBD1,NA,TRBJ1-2,TGTGCCAGCTCACCGAGGGACAGGGGACGAGAGGGCTACACCTTC,CASSPRDRGREGYTF
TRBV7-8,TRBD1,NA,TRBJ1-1,TGTGCCAGCAGCTCCGATCCGACAGGGTGGAACACTGAAGCTTTCTTT,CASSSDPTGWNTEAFF
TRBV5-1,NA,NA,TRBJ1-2,TGCGCCAGCAGCTTAGAGGGTCTCTATGGCTACACCTTC,CASSLEGLYGYTF
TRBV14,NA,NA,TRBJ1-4,TGTGCCAGCAGCGCACAGGTAACCGGAGAACTGTTTTTT,CASSAQVTGELFF
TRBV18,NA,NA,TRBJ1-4,TGTGCCAGCTCACAGAGAGATGCAACTAATGAAAAACTGTTTTTT,CASSQRDATNEKLFF
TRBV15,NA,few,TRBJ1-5,TGTGCCACCAGCAGAGAGGGCAGGGCTATGTCGCCCCAGCATTTT,CATSREGRAMSPQHF
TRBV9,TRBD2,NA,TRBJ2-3,TGTGCCAGCAGCGTACTAGCGGGGGGGCAGGATACGCAGTATTTT,CASSVLAGGQDTQYF
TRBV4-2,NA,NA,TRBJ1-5,TGTGCCAGCAGCCAAGATAGATTACCCCAGCCCCAGCATTTT,CASSQDRLPQPQHF
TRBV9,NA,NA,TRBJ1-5,TGTGCCAGCAGCGTAGCCCCCTCAGGGTTTAATCAGCCCCAGCATTTT,CASSVAPSGFNQPQHF
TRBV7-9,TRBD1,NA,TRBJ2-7,TGTGCCAGCAGCAACAGACAGGGGGCGTCTAACGAGCAGTACTTC,CASSNRQGASNEQYF
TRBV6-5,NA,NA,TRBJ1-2,TGTGCCAGCAGGACACAAGATAACTATGGCTACACCTTC,CASRTQDNYGYTF
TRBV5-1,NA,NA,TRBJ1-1,TGCGCCAGCAGCTTGCGGGTGGTCAGCACTGAAGCTTTCTTT,CASSLRVVSTEAFF
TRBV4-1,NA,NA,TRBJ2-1,TGCGCCAGCAGCCAAGATCGGAGCAGTTTGAGGAATGAGCAGTTCTTC,CASSQDRSSLRNEQFF